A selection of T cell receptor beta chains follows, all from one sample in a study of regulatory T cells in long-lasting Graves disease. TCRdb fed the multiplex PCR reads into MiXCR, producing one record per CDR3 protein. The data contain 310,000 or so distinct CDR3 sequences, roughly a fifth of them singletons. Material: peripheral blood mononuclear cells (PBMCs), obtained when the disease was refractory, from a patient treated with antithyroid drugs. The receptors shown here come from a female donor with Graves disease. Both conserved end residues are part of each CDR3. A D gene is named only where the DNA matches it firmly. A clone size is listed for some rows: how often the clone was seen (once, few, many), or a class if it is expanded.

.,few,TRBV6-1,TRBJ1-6,CASSLSDSFNSPLHF,TGTGCCAGCAGTCTCTCCGACAGTTTCAATTCACCCCTCCACTTT
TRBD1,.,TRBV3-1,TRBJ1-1,CASSPDGTVFVREAFF,TGTGCCAGCAGCCCCGACGGGACAGTTTTCGTCCGGGAAGCTTTCTTT
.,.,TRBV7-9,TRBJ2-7,CASSLVPETFGVQYF,TGTGCCAGCAGCTTAGTTCCAGAGACCTTTGGGGTGCAGTACTTC
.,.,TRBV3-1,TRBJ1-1,CASSQGTGGEAFF,TGTGCCAGCAGCCAAGGCACCGGAGGTGAAGCTTTCTTT
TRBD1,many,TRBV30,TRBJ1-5,CAWSTDRFQPQHF,TGTGCCTGGAGTACGGACAGGTTCCAGCCCCAGCATTTT
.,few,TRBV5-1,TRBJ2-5,CASSSAGVQETQYF,TGCGCCAGCAGTTCTGCAGGGGTTCAAGAGACCCAGTACTTC
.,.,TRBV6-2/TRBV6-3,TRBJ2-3,CASRSSGTLTDTQYF,TGTGCCAGCAGATCCTCCGGGACACTCACAGATACGCAGTATTTT
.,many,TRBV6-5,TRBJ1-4,CASSYRPVGPATNEKLFF,TGTGCCAGCAGTTATAGGCCAGTAGGACCTGCAACTAATGAAAAACTGTTTTTT
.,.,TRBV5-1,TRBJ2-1,CASSLPAPEQFF,TGCGCCAGCAGCTTACCGGCCCCTGAGCAGTTCTTC
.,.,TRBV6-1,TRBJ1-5,CASSGDTPNQPQHF,TGTGCCAGCAGTGGGGACACTCCCAATCAGCCCCAGCATTTT
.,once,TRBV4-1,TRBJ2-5,CASSQDPSSAWGETQYF,TGCGCCAGCAGCCAAGATCCTTCTAGCGCCTGGGGAGAGACCCAGTACTTC
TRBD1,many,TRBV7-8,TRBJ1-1,CASSLVRTGITEAFF,TGTGCCAGCAGCTTAGTAAGGACAGGAATCACTGAAGCTTTCTTT
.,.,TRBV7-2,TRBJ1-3,CASSPYGTPITGNTIYF,TGTGCCAGCAGCCCCTATGGGACACCTATAACTGGAAACACCATATATTTT
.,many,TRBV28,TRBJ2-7,CASIPGRPSYEQYF,TGTGCCAGCATCCCGGGGCGCCCCTCCTACGAGCAGTACTTC
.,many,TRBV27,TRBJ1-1,CASSLTGGGVTEAFF,TGTGCCAGCAGTTTAACCGGCGGGGGGGTCACTGAAGCTTTCTTT
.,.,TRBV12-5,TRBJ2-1,CASGLVRANEQFF,TGTGCTAGTGGTTTGGTTAGGGCCAATGAGCAGTTCTTC
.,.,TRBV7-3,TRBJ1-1,CASSFGGQRNTEAFF,TGTGCCAGCAGCTTCGGGGGGCAAAGAAACACTGAAGCTTTCTTT
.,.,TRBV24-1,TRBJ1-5,CATTTGHVYEPQHF,TGTGCCACCACCACCGGACACGTGTACGAGCCCCAGCATTTT